This T cell receptor (beta chain) was recovered during a study of blood T cells in healthy people across ages. Findings and caveats of the study: In older individuals, TCR beta diversity per million T cells was lower, falling roughly linearly with age.

At least 6.5 million PBMCs were isolated per sample. Trimming took off 2 bases at V and 11 bases at J, with 18 bases between the two ends. The CDR3 length is 14 residues. The germline V gene has CDR1 SGHTA and CDR2 FQGNSA. Comments on this clonotype: Its cognate antigen is unknown.

The authors ran a second PCR of about 6 to 12 cycles using a sample-barcoded 5' primer and a J-beta primer mix. TCRdb independently ran MiXCR on the 5' RACE reads; one entry per CDR3 protein. This sample has around 1,500,000 distinct CDR3 sequences, with around 39% found just once. Sequencing was carried out using blood. This clonotype originated in a woman aged 18-29 years in good health. The J gene is TRBJ2-5, the V gene TRBV7-2; D unclear. The CDR3 coding sequence is TGTGCCAGCAGCTTAAGTTTAGGGCAGGTAGAGCAGTACTTC. This translates into CASSLSLGQVEQYF. The variable domain in full, with the rest retrieved from reference TRBV7-2 and TRBJ2-5, is GAGVSQSPSNKVTEKGKDVELRCDPISGHTALYWYRQSLGQGLEFLIYFQGNSAPDKSGLPSDRFSAERTGGSVSTLTIQRTQQEDSAVYLCASSLSLGQVEQYFGPGTRLLVL.